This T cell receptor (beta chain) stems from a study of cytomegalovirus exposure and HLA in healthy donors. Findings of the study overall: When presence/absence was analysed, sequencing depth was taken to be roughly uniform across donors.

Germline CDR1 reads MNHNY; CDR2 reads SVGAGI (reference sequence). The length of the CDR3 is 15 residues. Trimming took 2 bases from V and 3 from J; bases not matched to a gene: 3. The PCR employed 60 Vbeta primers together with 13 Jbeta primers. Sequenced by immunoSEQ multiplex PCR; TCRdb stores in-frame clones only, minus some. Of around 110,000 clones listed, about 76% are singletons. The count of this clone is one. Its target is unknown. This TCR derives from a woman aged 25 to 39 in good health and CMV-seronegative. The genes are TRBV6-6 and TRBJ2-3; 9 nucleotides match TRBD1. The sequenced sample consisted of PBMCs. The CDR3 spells CASSYVTGGTDTQYF. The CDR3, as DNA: TGTGCCAGCAGTTACGTGACAGGGGGGACAGATACGCAGTATTTT.